This T cell receptor (beta chain) originates from a study of cytomegalovirus exposure and HLA in healthy donors. The CDR3 loop spans 16 amino acids. With 0 bases clipped from V and 9 bases from J, the junction kept 9 bases outside the gene matches. Per germline, CDR1 SGDLS and CDR2 YYNGEE. A multiplex PCR was run with 60 Vbeta primers and 13 Jbeta primers. TCRdb keeps only in-frame clones here, not all; method: immunoSEQ multiplex PCR. Among roughly 33,000 clones, 80% were seen once, and the ten largest hold roughly 5.5%. In the case of this clone: The antigen is not known.

Study-wide findings and caveats: Immune exposure data for these donors was limited to CMV serostatus. One cluster of highly shared sequence variants probably arose as a sequencing artifact.

This receptor was obtained from a male donor in good health and CMV-seronegative. The genes are TRBV9 and TRBJ1-6; 7 bases align to TRBD1. The sequencing input was PBMCs. The CDR3, as DNA: TGTGCCAGCAGCGTAGCTCCAGGGGGTACACTTTCACCCCTCCACTTT. As protein: CASSVAPGGTLSPLHF. The variable domain in full, completed from reference TRBV9 and TRBJ1-6, reads DSGVTQTPKHLITATGQRVTLRCSPRSGDLSVYWYQQSLDQGLQFLIQYYNGEERAKGNILERFSAQQFPDLHSELNLSSLELGDSALYFCASSVAPGGTLSPLHFGNGTRLTVT.